The present T cell receptor beta chain was sequenced within a study of blood T cell repertoires in COVID-19. About the research overall: Collection of acute and convalescent COVID-19 samples took place in the United States, Italy and Spain.

Authors' processing steps: Estimates of nucleated cell counts were drawn from the amplification of reference gene primers. The table came from immunoSEQ multiplex PCR; TCRdb's copy has only in-frame clones and leaves some out. The V and J calls and clone size are taken from that table; D and trimming were inferred from the DNA. The table records about 73,000 clones, about 80% of them present only once. The V segment lost 10 bases and the J segment 2 bases; nucleotides outside the gene matches: 11. The germline CDR1 and CDR2 sequences are SEHNR and FQNEAQ (reference sequence). The CDR3 runs to 14 residues.

Sample: peripheral blood. This TCR was recovered from an older woman with acute or convalescent COVID-19. The chain employs TRBV7-9 and TRBJ2-7; 7 positions agree with TRBD2. The CDR3: CATRRASGTYEQYF. CDR3 bases: TGTGCCACCCGCAGGGCTAGCGGAACCTACGAGCAGTACTTC.